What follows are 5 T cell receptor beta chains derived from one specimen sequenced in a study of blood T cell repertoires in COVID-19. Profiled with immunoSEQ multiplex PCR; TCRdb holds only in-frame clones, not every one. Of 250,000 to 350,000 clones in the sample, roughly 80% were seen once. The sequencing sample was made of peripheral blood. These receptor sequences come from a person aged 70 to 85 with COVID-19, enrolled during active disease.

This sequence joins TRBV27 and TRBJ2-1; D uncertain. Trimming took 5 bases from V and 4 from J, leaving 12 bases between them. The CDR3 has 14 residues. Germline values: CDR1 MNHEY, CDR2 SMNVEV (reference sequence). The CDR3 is CASSPRLAYNEQFF. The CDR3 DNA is TGTGCCAGCAGTCCCCGTTTAGCATACAATGAGCAGTTCTTC.

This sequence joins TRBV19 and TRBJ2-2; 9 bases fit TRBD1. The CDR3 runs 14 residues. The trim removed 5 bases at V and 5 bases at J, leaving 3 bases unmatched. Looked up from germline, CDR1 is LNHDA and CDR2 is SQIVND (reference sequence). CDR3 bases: TGTGCCAGTAGTTCACAGGGGGCAACCGGGGAGCTGTTTTTT. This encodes CASSSQGATGELFF.

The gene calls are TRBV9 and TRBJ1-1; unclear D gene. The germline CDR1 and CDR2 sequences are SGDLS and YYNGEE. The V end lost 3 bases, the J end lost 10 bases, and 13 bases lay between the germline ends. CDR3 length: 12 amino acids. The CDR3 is CASSGRVGRAFF. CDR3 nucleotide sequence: TGTGCCAGCAGCGGGAGGGTAGGGCGAGCTTTCTTT.

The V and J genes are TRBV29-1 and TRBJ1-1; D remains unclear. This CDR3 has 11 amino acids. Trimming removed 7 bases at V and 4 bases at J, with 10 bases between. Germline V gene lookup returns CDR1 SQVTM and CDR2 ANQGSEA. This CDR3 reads CSARVGTEAFF. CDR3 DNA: TGCAGCGCGCGGGTGGGCACTGAAGCTTTCTTT.

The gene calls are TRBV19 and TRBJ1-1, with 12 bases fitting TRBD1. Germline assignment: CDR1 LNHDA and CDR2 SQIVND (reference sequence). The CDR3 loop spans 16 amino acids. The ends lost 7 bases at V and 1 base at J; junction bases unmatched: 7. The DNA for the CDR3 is TGTGCCAGTACCTCCGGGACAGGGGGCGCGAACACTGAAGCTTTCTTT. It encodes CASTSGTGGANTEAFF.